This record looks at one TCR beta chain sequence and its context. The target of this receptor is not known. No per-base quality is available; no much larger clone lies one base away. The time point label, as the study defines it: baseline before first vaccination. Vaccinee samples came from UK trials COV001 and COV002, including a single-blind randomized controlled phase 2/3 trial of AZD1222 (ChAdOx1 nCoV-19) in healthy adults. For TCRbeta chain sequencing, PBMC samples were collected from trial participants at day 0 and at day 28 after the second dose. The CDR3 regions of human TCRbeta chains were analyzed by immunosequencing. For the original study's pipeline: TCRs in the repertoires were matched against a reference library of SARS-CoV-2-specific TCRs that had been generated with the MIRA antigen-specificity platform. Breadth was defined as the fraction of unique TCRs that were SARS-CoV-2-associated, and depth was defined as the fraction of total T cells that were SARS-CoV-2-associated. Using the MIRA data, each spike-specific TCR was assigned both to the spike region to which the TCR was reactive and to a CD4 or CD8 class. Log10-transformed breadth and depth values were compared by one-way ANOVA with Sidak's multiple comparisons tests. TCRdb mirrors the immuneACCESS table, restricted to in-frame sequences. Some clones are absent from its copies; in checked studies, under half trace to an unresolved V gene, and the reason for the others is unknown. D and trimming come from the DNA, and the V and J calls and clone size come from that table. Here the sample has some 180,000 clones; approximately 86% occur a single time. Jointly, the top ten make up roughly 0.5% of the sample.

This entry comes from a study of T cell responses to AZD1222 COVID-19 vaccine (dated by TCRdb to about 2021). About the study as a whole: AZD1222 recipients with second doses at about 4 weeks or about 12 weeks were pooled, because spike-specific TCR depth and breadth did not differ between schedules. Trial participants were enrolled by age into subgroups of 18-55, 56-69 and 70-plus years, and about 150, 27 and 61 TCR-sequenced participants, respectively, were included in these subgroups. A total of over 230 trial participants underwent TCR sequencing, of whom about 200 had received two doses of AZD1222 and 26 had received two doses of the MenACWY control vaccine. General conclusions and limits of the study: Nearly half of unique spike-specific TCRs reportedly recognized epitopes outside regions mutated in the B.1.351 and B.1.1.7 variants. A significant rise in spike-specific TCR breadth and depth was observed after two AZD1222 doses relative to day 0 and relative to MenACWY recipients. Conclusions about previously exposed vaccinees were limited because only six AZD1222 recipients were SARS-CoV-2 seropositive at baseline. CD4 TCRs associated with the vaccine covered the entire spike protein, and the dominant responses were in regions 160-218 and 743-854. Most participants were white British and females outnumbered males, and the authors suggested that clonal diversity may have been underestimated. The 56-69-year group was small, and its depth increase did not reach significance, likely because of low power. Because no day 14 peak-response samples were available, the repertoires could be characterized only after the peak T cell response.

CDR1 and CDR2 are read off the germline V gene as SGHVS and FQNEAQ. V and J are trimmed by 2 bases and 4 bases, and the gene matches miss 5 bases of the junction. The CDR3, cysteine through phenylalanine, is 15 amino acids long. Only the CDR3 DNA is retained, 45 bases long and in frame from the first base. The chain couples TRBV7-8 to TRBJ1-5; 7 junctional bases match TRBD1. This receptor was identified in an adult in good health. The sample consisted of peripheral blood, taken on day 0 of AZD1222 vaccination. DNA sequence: TGTGCCAGCAGCTTAATAGGGGGCGGGAATCAGCCCCAGCATTTT. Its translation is CASSLIGGGNQPQHF.